This T cell receptor (beta chain) is drawn from a study of blood T cell repertoires in COVID-19. This CDR3 is 16 amino acids long. Trimming took 2 bases from V and 4 from J, leaving 17 bases between them. Germline V gene sequence: CDR1 MGHRA, CDR2 YSYEKL. The table came from immunoSEQ multiplex PCR; TCRdb's copy has only in-frame clones and leaves some out. Found here are roughly 340,000 clones, about 90% of them singletons; the top ten hold about 2.9%. Sequenced input: peripheral blood. The chain has TRBV4-1 and TRBJ1-2, with D maybe TRBD1 (5 bases). This clonotype was sampled from a woman aged 25-40 years with COVID-19, enrolled during active disease. The CDR3 DNA is TGCGCCAGCAGCCAACCCCGGCGGGGGAATATCTATGGCTACACCTTC. Its protein is CASSQPRRGNIYGYTF.